This TCR beta chain was sequenced in a study of T cell clonality in common variable immunodeficiency. Measured with immunoSEQ multiplex PCR; TCRdb has only the in-frame clones, and not every one. The table lists over 5,500 clones, with no singletons. Whole-study findings and limits: Fewer TCRbeta clones were shared among CVID subjects than controls. Common variable immunodeficiency TCR beta sequences reportedly had fewer deletions and N-nucleotide insertions.

For this clone: Its antigen remains unknown. The read ends 3 residues before the CDR3 terminus; that terminus is restored from the germline J gene.

The CDR3 spans 15 residues. The germline gives CDR1 LNHDA, CDR2 SQIVND (reference sequence). After removal of 6 bases from V and 5 bases from J, the junction contained 8 bases not matched to a gene. CVID subjects had received replacement immunoglobulin for at least one year. This rearrangement joins TRBV19 to TRBJ1-1, with TRBD1 matching over 11 bases. The sequenced sample consisted of peripheral blood mononuclear cells. The clonotype comes from a human donor with common variable immunodeficiency. This CDR3 is CASRTGTGGRTEAFF. The part of the CDR3 DNA that was read is TGTGCCAGTAGAACCGGGACAGGGGGTCGTACTGAA.